These 21 T cell receptor beta chains share one sample of origin, sequenced in a study of cytomegalovirus exposure and HLA in healthy donors. The assay was immunoSEQ multiplex PCR, and TCRdb's table has in-frame clones only and misses some. The table lists tens of thousands of clones, 85% to 95% of them singletons, with 1.4% in the top ten. Sequences were obtained from PBMCs. The origin of the receptors is a young man in good health and CMV-seronegative.

The chain joins TRBV28 to TRBJ2-7; D is possibly TRBD2 (5 bases). Germline V lookup: CDR1 MDHEN, CDR2 SYDVKM. V lost 7 bases and J 3 bases, leaving 16 bases between the germline ends. The CDR3 has 14 amino acids. The CDR3 loop is CASNTGLPSYEQYF. The CDR3 coding sequence is TGTGCCAGCAACACCGGACTCCCAAGCTACGAGCAGTACTTC.

The chain recombines TRBV7-9 with TRBJ2-1, with D hard to call. Germline CDR1 reads SEHNR; CDR2 reads FQNEAQ (reference sequence). Trimming left V 1 base short and J 10 bases short, with 8 bases between. The CDR3 spans 12 residues. CDR3 region: CASSLVVGEQFF. As DNA, the CDR3 is TGTGCCAGCAGCTTAGTGGTCGGGGAGCAGTTCTTC.

The chain has TRBV4-1 and TRBJ2-7; 7 bases are a match to TRBD2. Trimming removed 2 bases from V and 2 bases from J; junction bases left unmatched: 6. CDR1 MGHRA and CDR2 YSYEKL come from the germline V gene. This CDR3 is 15 amino acids long. CDR3 DNA sequence: TGCGCCAGCAGCCAACGGAGGGAGGGCCCCTACGAGCAGTACTTC. The encoded protein is CASSQRREGPYEQYF.

The genes are TRBV28 and TRBJ1-5; no clear D. The CDR3 contains 17 residues. Germline V gives CDR1 MDHEN, CDR2 SYDVKM. V lost 3 bases to trimming and J lost 0 bases, with 15 bases between them. In DNA form, the CDR3 reads TGTGCCAGCAGTTTCCCCCGACTGGTAGATAGCAATCAGCCCCAGCATTTT. This encodes CASSFPRLVDSNQPQHF.

The CDR3, as DNA: TGTGCCAGCAGCTTACAGGGCTCCTACACAGATACGCAGTATTTT. Translating gives CASSLQGSYTDTQYF. V and J are TRBV7-2 and TRBJ2-3; D is possibly TRBD1 (5 bases). The CDR3 totals 15 residues. Looked up from germline, CDR1 is SGHTA and CDR2 is FQGNSA. The V end was cut by 2 bases, the J end by 2 bases, with 11 bases between.

The rearrangement links TRBV7-7 to TRBJ2-5; D not certain. Germline values: CDR1 SSHAT, CDR2 FNYEAQ (reference sequence). The CDR3 runs 13 residues. With 1 base removed from V and 5 bases from J, the gap between germline ends came to 8 bases. The CDR3 spells CASSLVRGETQYF. The CDR3, as DNA: TGTGCCAGCAGCTTAGTCCGTGGCGAGACCCAGTACTTC.

The chain couples TRBV9 to TRBJ2-3, with D perhaps TRBD1 (7 bases). This CDR3 has 16 amino acids. Germline lookup yields CDR1 SGDLS and CDR2 YYNGEE. V gave up 0 bases and J gave up 2 bases, with 13 bases separating them. The CDR3 reads CASSVAGRGATDTQYF. In DNA, the CDR3 is TGTGCCAGCAGCGTAGCAGGCAGGGGGGCCACAGATACGCAGTATTTT.

This chain joins TRBV27 and TRBJ2-1, with D possibly TRBD1 on 5 matching bases. V dropped 5 bases and J dropped 4 bases, with 15 bases sitting between them. Germline CDR1 MNHEY, CDR2 SMNVEV (reference sequence). The CDR3 spans 15 residues. The CDR3 nucleotides are TGTGCCAGCAGTCTAGGGTTGGGGCAGTACAATGAGCAGTTCTTC. This encodes CASSLGLGQYNEQFF.

This sequence joins TRBV7-2 and TRBJ1-3; D not certain. The ends were cut back, 6 bases at V and 0 bases at J, with 9 bases in the middle. Per germline, CDR1 SGHTA and CDR2 FQGNSA. The length of the CDR3 is 14 residues. This chain's CDR3 is CASRLRSSGNTIYF. CDR3 DNA: TGTGCCAGCAGGCTACGAAGCTCTGGAAACACCATATATTTT.

The chain couples TRBV30 to TRBJ2-1; D is possibly TRBD2 (5 bases). Trimming left V 0 bases short and J 0 bases short, with 9 bases between. Germline V lookup: CDR1 GTSNPN, CDR2 SVGIG (reference sequence). This CDR3 spans 15 amino acids. CDR3 amino acids: CAWSVRGSSYNEQFF. The CDR3 nucleotides read TGTGCCTGGAGTGTACGAGGGAGCTCCTACAATGAGCAGTTCTTC.

This clone was found once. The gene calls are TRBV27 and TRBJ2-5; maybe TRBD2 (6 bases). Trimming took 7 bases from V and 5 from J, leaving 14 bases between them. CDR1 is MNHEY, CDR2 SMNVEV, per germline (reference sequence). This CDR3 contains 13 residues. This chain's CDR3 is CASMDGGRETQYF. The CDR3 nucleotides read TGTGCCAGCATGGATGGGGGGAGGGAGACCCAGTACTTC.

In this sample, this clone turned up a few times. The chain carries TRBV6-4 and TRBJ2-3, with 7 bases matching TRBD1. The CDR3 extends over 15 amino acids. J was trimmed by 4 bases and V by 8 bases; bases with no gene match: 12. Germline CDR1 and CDR2: MRHNA and SNTAGT. CDR3: CASAPGTQGPDTQYF. CDR3 nucleotides: TGTGCCAGCGCCCCCGGGACACAGGGGCCAGATACGCAGTATTTT.

The chain has TRBV7-2 and TRBJ2-1, with TRBD2 identical over 7 bases. After removal of 2 bases from V and 6 bases from J, the junction contained 7 bases not matched to a gene. The CDR3 extends over 15 amino acids. Germline V gene sequence: CDR1 SGHTA, CDR2 FQGNSA. The CDR3 loop reads CASSLTAGVFNEQFF. The CDR3 DNA sequence: TGTGCCAGCAGCTTAACGGCGGGAGTATTCAATGAGCAGTTCTTC.

The V and J genes are TRBV2 and TRBJ2-1, with 15 positions matching TRBD2. CDR3 length: 19 amino acids. With 4 bases clipped from V and 1 base from J, the junction kept 8 bases outside the gene matches. Germline loops: CDR1 SNHLY, CDR2 FYNNEI. The CDR3 loop is CASSGGRGLAGGSYNEQFF. Written as DNA, the CDR3 is TGTGCCAGCAGTGGGGGCAGGGGACTAGCGGGAGGTTCCTACAATGAGCAGTTCTTC.

This chain connects TRBV28 to TRBJ2-1; 7 bases are shared with TRBD2. J lost 5 bases, V lost 5 bases, and 9 bases had no gene match. The V gene's germline CDR1 is MDHEN and CDR2 SYDVKM. This CDR3 is 15 amino acids long. Here the CDR3 reads CASSGLAVLDNEQFF. In nucleotides, the CDR3 is TGTGCCAGCAGTGGGCTAGCGGTTTTGGACAATGAGCAGTTCTTC.

The V gene is TRBV4-3, the J gene TRBJ2-2, with 9 bases matching TRBD2. Germline trimming cut 0 bases from V and 4 bases from J; bases unmatched to any gene: 9. Germline V lookup: CDR1 LGHNA, CDR2 YSLEER. There are 18 residues in the CDR3. CDR3: CASSQDWLAGTGTGELFF. The CDR3 region has the DNA TGCGCCAGCAGCCAAGATTGGCTAGCGGGGACGGGCACCGGGGAGCTGTTTTTT.

The chain joins TRBV5-1 to TRBJ1-4; the D gene is possibly TRBD1 (5 bases). There are 14 residues in the CDR3. Germline lookup yields CDR1 SGHRS and CDR2 YFSETQ. V was clipped by 4 bases and J by 6 bases, with 13 bases between them. This CDR3 is CASSLRTPDEKLFF. The CDR3 region has the DNA TGCGCCAGCAGCCTACGGACACCTGATGAAAAACTGTTTTTT.

The rearrangement uses TRBV29-1 and TRBJ2-3; 12 bases line up with TRBD2. CDR3 length: 15 amino acids. With 3 bases clipped from V and 2 bases from J, the junction kept 3 bases outside the gene matches. Per the germline V gene, CDR1 is SQVTM and CDR2 is ANQGSEA. CDR3 sequence reads: CSVDRLAGDTDTQYF. The DNA of the CDR3 is TGCAGCGTTGATCGACTAGCGGGAGACACAGATACGCAGTATTTT.

This chain joins TRBV6-4 and TRBJ2-7; tentatively, D is TRBD1 (5 bases). The CDR3 runs 13 residues. Germline V gives CDR1 MRHNA, CDR2 SNTAGT. V shed 3 bases and J shed 6 bases, with 12 bases lying between them. The CDR3 coding sequence is TGTGCCAGCAGTGAGGTCCAGGGTAGCGAGCAGTACTTC. Protein: CASSEVQGSEQYF.

The V gene is TRBV11-2, the J gene TRBJ2-7; D ambiguous. Germline lookup yields CDR1 SGHAT and CDR2 FQNNGV. V was clipped by 4 bases and J by 7 bases, with 8 bases between them. The CDR3 has 11 residues. CDR3 in DNA: TGTGCCAGCAGCTCGCTCCGGGAGCAGTACTTC. Its translation: CASSSLREQYF. The variable domain in full, with the rest retrieved from reference TRBV11-2 and TRBJ2-7, is EAGVAQSPRYKIIEKRQSVAFWCNPISGHATLYWYQQILGQGPKLLIQFQNNGVVDDSQLPKDRFSAERLKGVDSTLKIQPAKLEDSAVYLCASSSLREQYFGPGTRLTVT.

The rearrangement links TRBV19 to TRBJ2-3, with a possible D match to TRBD1 (5 bases). CDR3 size: 13 residues. In germline, CDR1 is LNHDA, CDR2 SQIVND (reference sequence). Deletions cut 6 bases from V and 6 bases from J, with 13 bases between. The CDR3 spells CASSPGLPDTQYF. CDR3 DNA sequence: TGTGCCAGTAGCCCAGGGTTGCCCGATACGCAGTATTTT.